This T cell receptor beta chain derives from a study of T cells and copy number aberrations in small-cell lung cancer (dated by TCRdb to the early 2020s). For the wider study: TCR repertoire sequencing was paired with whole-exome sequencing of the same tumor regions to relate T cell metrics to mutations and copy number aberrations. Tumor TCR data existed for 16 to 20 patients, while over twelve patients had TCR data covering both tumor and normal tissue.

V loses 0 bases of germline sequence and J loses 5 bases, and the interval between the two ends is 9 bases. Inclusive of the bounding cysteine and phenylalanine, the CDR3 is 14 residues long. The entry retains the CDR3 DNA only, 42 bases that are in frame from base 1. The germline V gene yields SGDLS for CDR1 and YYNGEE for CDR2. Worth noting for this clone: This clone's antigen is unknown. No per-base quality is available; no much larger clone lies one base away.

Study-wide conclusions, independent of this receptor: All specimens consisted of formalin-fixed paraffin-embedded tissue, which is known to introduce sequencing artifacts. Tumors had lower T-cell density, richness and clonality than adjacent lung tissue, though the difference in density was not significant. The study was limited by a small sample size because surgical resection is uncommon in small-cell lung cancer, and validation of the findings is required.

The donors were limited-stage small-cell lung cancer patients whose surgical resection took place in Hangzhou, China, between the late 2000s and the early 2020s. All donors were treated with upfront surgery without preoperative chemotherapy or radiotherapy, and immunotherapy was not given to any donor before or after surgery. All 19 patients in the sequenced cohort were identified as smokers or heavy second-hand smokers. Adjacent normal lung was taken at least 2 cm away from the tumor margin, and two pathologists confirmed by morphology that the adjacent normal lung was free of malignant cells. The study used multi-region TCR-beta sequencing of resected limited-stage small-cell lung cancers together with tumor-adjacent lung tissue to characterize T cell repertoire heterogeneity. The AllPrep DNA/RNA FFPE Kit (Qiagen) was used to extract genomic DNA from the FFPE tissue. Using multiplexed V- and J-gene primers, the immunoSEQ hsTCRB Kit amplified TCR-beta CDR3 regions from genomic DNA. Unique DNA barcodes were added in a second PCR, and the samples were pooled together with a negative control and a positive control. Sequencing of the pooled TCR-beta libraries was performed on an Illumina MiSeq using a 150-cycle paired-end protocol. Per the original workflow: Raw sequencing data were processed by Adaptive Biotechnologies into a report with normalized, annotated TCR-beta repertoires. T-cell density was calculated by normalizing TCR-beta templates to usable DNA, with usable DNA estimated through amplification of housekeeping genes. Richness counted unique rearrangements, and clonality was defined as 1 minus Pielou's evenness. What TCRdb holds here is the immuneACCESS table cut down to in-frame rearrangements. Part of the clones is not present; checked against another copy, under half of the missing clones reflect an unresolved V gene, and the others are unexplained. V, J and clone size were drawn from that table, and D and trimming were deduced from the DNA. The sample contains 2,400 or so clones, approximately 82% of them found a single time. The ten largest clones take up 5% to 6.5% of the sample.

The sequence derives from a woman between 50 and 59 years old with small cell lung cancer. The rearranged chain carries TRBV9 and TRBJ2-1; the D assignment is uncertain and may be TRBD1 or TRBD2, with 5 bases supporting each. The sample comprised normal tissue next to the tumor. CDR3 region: CASSVGDHNNEQFF. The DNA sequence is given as TGTGCCAGCAGCGTAGGGGACCATAACAATGAGCAGTTCTTC.